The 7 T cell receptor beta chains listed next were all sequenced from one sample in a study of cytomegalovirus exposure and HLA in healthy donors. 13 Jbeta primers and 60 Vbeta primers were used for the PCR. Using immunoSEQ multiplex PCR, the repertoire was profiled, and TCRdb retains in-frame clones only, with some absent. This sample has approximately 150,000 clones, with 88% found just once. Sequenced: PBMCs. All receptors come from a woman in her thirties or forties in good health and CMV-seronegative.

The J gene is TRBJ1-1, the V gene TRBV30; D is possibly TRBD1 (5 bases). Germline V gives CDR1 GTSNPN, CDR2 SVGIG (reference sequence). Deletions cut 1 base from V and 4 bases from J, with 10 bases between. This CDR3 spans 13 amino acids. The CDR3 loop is CAWSGGRVTEAFF. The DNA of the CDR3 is TGTGCCTGGAGTGGGGGGAGGGTCACTGAAGCTTTCTTT.

The CDR3, as DNA: TGTGCCAGCAGCTTAGCGGGATACTCTGCCCGCGAGCAGTACTTC. It encodes CASSLAGYSAREQYF. The chain is built from TRBV11-3 and TRBJ2-7, with D possibly being TRBD2 (5 bases). Germline lookup yields CDR1 SGHNT and CDR2 YENEEA. CDR3 length: 15 amino acids. Between the trimmed V and J ends, which lost 1 base and 6 bases, there was a span of 16 bases.

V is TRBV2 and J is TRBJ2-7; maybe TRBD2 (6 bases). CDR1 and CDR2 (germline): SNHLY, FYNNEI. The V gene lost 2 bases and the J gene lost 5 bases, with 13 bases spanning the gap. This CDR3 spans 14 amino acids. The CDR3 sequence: CASSESSTGDEQYF. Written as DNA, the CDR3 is TGTGCCAGCAGTGAAAGCAGTACGGGAGACGAGCAGTACTTC.

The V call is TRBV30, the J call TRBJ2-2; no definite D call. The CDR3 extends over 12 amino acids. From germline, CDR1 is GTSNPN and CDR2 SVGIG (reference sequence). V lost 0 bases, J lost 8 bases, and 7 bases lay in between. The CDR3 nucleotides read TGTGCCTGGAGTGTAGTAGAAGGGGAGCTGTTTTTT. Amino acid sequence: CAWSVVEGELFF.

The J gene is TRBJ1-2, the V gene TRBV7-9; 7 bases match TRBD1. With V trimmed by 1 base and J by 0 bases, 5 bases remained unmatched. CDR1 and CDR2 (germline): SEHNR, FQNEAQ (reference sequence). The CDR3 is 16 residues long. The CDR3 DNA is TGTGCCAGCAGCTTAGTGGGGACAGAAGCTAACTATGGCTACACCTTC. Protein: CASSLVGTEANYGYTF.

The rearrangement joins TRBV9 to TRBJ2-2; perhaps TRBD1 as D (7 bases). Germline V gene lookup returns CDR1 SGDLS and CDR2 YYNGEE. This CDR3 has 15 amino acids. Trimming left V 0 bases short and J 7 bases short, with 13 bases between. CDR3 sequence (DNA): TGTGCCAGCAGCGTAGGACAGGGAGGTATCGGGGAGCTGTTTTTT. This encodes CASSVGQGGIGELFF.

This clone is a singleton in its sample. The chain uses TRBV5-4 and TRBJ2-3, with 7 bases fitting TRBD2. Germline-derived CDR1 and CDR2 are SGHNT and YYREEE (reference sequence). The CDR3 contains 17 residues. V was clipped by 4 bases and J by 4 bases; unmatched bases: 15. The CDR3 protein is CASSEIRGTNVADTQYF. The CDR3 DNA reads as TGTGCCAGCAGCGAGATCAGAGGGACTAATGTCGCAGATACGCAGTATTTT.